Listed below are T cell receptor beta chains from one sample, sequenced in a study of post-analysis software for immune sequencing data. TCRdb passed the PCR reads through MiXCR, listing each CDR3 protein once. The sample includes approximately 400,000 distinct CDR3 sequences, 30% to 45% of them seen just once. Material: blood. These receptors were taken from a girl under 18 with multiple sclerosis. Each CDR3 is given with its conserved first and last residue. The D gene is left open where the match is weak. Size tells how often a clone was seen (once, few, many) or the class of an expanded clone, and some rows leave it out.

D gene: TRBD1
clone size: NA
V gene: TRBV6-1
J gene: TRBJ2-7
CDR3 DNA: TGTGCCAGCAGTCATACACCGGGACAGGGCCTCTACGAGCAGTACTTC
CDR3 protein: CASSHTPGQGLYEQYF

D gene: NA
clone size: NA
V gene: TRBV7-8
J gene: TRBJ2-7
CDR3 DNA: TGTGCCAGCAGCTTAACCCGGGCCCCCCCAGGCGAGCAGTACTTC
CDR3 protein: CASSLTRAPPGEQYF

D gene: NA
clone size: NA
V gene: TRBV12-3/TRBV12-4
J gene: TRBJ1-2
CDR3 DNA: TGTGCCAGCAGTTTAAATTCGGGGCTTCACTATGGCTACACCTTC
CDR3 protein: CASSLNSGLHYGYTF

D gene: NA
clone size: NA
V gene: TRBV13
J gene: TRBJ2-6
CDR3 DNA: TGTGCCAGCGGGGAGGCTGGGGCCAACGTCCTGACTTTC
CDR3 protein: CASGEAGANVLTF

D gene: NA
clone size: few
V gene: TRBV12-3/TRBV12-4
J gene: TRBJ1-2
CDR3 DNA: TGTGCCAGCAGTTTAGTGACTAAGGGTCGAAGGCGCTATGGCTACACCTTC
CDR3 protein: CASSLVTKGRRRYGYTF

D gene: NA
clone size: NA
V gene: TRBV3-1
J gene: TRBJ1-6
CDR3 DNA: TGTGCCAGCAGCCAAGACCGACTGAATTCACCCCTCCACTTT
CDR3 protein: CASSQDRLNSPLHF

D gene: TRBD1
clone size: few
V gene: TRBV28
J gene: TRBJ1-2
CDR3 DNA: TGTGCCAGCAAGCCACGCGACAGGGTCGAGGCTGGCTACACCTTC
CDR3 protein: CASKPRDRVEAGYTF

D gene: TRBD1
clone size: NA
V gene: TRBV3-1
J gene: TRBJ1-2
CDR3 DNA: TGTGCCAGCAGCCAAAGCCGCACGACAGGGTATGGCTACACCTTC
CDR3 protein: CASSQSRTTGYGYTF

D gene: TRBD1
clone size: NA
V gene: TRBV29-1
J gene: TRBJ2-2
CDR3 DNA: TGCAGCACCAGGGACAGGGGCAACACCGGGGAGCTGTTTTTT
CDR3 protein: CSTRDRGNTGELFF

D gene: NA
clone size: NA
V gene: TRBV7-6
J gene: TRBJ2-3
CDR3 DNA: TGTGCCAGCAGCTTAGTGGCAGGGTTTTCGAACACGCAGTATTTT
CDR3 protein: CASSLVAGFSNTQYF

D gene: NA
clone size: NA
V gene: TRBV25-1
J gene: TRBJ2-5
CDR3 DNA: TGTGCCGGCCACCGAAAGGACAGTCAAGAGACCCAGTACTTC
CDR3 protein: CAGHRKDSQETQYF

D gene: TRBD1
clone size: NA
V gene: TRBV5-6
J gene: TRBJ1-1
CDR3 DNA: TGTGCCAGCAGCCGGACAGGGGAGTACGTGAACACTGAAGCTTTCTTT
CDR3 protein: CASSRTGEYVNTEAFF

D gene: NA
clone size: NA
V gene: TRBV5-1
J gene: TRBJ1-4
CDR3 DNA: TGCGCCAGCAGCAGGGCGGGGTCCCTCTCTGAAAAACTGTTTTTT
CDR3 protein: CASSRAGSLSEKLFF

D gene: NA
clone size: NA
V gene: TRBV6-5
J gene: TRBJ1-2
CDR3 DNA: TGTGCCAGCAGTTATAACGGAGGTCCTGGCTACACCTTC
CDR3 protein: CASSYNGGPGYTF

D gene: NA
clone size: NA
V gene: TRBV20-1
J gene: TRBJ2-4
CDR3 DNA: TGCAGTGCTAGATGGGGGGCAGTTAAAAACATTCAGTACTTC
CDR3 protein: CSARWGAVKNIQYF

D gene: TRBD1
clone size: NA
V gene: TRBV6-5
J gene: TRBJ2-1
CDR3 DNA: TGTGCCAGCAGTTTCGACAGGGAGCTCTACAATGAGCAGTTCTTC
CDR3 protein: CASSFDRELYNEQFF

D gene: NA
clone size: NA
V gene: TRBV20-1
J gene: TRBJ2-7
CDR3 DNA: TGCAGTGCTAGAGCCCCCCAGAGTGGGCAGTACTTC
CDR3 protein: CSARAPQSGQYF

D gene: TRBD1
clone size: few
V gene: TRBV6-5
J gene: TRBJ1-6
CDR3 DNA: TGTGCCAGCACCCGACAGGGGGGTTCACCCCTCCACTTT
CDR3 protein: CASTRQGGSPLHF